This T cell receptor (beta chain) was retrieved from a study of cytomegalovirus exposure and HLA in healthy donors. Findings and caveats of the study: From TCR beta sequences, most subjects' HLA-A and HLA-B alleles were reportedly predicted accurately. TCR beta V- and J-gene trimming was later associated with a missense DCLRE1C variant. Many donors carried some public TCRs, although rarity characterized most TCR sequences.

For this clone: What it recognizes is unknown.

Donors were ostensibly healthy at sampling, although undocumented immune exposures were probable. The CDR3 runs 18 residues. The V gene end was trimmed by 5 bases and the J gene end by 0 bases; junction bases not matched to a gene: 12. The germline V gene has CDR1 SGHRS and CDR2 YFSETQ. The PCR had 60 Vbeta and 13 Jbeta primers. Measured with immunoSEQ multiplex PCR; TCRdb has only the in-frame clones, and not every one. Here the sample spans around 130,000 clones, 74% being singletons. The chain recombines TRBV5-1 with TRBJ1-4; 8 nucleotides line up with TRBD1. The sequence derives from a woman aged 45 to 65 in good health and CMV-seropositive. Source material: PBMCs. CDR3 residues: CASRRKSQGGATNEKLFF. The CDR3 DNA is TGCGCCAGCAGGAGGAAATCACAGGGGGGAGCAACTAATGAAAAACTGTTTTTT.